This record looks at one T cell receptor (beta chain) sequence and its context. As yet, its antigen is unknown. TCRdb recomputed calls from the 5' RACE reads with MiXCR, one row per CDR3 protein. Of about 220,000 distinct CDR3 sequences in the sample, more than 6.5% were seen once. The sample belongs to a study of T cells after yellow fever vaccination. At the level of the study: Fractions with few cells were prepared using SMART-Seq v4 Ultra Low Input. Study-wide results and limits: There was a possibility that FACS-sorted repertoires contained abundant clonotypes contaminating from the bulk population. Subsequent booster samples again held most clones from primary vaccination (more than 95% CD4, 85% to 90% CD8).

CDR1 is MGHDK and CDR2 is SYGVNS in the germline V gene. The V end was cut by 10 bases, the J end by 6 bases, with 20 bases between. This CDR3 is 14 amino acids long. This clonotype was sampled from a young man who received the YFV17D yellow fever vaccine. This specimen was CD4+ T cells sorted from PBMCs, taken on the day of the yellow fever booster vaccination. J is TRBJ2-3 and V is TRBV25-1; D possibly uses TRBD1 or TRBD2 (5 bases each). The CDR3 DNA sequence: TGTGCCATCAGCCCGGGGCTCCACTCCGATACGCAGTATTTT. It encodes CAISPGLHSDTQYF.